The entry below describes one TCR beta chain. Germline and junction disagree at one end, which may indicate a read error. This specimen belongs to a study of regulatory T cells in long-lasting Graves disease. Study context: Graves' patients, diagnosed recently, had received antithyroid drugs under 3 months.

Time point meaning: newly diagnosed GD, antithyroid drugs for less than 3 months. Isolated PBMC RNA provided the starting material for the TCR library. Investigators prepared the TCR beta libraries by applying iRepertoire HTBI primers and Arm-PCR of CDR3 regions. TCRdb recomputed calls from the multiplex PCR reads with MiXCR, one row per CDR3 protein. The table shows around 450,000 distinct CDR3 sequences, with around 16% occurring only once. The data were also submitted as part of a second study, on T cells in Graves' hyperthyroidism and ophthalmopathy.

The sample was peripheral blood mononuclear cells (PBMCs), taken at new diagnosis, from a patient treated with antithyroid drugs. This clonotype was obtained from a man in his forties or fifties with Graves disease.

DNA for the CDR3: TGTGCCTGGAGTGTTTCTATTACGTCTCCGGGGGCCAAAAGCAATCAGTCCCAGCATTTT. It encodes CAWSVSITSPGAKSNQSQHF. The chain is built from TRBV30 and TRBJ1-5; possible D gene TRBD1, 6 bases. From germline, CDR1 is GTSNPN and CDR2 SVGIG (reference sequence). This CDR3 is built from 20 residues.